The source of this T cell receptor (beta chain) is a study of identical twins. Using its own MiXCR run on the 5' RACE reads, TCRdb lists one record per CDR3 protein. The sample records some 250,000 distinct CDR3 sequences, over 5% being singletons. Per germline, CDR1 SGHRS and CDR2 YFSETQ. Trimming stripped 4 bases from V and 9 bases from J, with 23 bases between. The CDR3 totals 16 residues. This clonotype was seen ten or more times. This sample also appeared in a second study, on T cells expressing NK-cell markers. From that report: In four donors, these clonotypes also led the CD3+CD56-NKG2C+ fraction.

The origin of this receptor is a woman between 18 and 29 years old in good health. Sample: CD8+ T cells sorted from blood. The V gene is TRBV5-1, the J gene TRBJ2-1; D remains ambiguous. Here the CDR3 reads CASSPGEDVRIGEQFF. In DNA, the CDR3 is TGCGCCAGCAGCCCCGGTGAGGACGTTAGAATCGGTGAGCAGTTCTTC.